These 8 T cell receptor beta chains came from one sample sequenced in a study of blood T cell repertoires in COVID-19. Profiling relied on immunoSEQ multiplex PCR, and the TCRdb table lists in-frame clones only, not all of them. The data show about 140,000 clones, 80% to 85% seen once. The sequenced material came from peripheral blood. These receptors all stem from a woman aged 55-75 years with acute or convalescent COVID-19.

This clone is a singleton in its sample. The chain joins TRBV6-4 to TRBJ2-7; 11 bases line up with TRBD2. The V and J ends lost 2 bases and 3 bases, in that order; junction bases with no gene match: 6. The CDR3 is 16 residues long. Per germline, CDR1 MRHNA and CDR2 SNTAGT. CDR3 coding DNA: TGTGCCAGCAGTGACCCCGGGACTAGCGGAGACTACGAGCAGTACTTC. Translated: CASSDPGTSGDYEQYF.

The CDR3 spells CASSVGGSAYEQYF. The DNA of the CDR3 is TGTGCCAGCAGCGTAGGCGGGAGTGCCTACGAGCAGTACTTC. The chain has TRBV9 and TRBJ2-7; 7 bases align to TRBD2. V lost 0 bases, J lost 2 bases, and 2 bases stayed unmatched. This CDR3 is built from 14 residues. Germline-derived CDR1 and CDR2 are SGDLS and YYNGEE. Drawing the rest from reference TRBV9 and TRBJ2-7, the complete variable domain is DSGVTQTPKHLITATGQRVTLRCSPRSGDLSVYWYQQSLDQGLQFLIQYYNGEERAKGNILERFSAQQFPDLHSELNLSSLELGDSALYFCASSVGGSAYEQYFGPGTRLTVT.

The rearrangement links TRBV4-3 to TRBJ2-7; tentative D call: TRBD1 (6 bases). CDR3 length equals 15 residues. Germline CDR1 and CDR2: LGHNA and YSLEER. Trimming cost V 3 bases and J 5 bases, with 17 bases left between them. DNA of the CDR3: TGCGCCAGCAGCCAGGAGGACAGCGATTACAACGAGCAGTACTTC. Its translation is CASSQEDSDYNEQYF.

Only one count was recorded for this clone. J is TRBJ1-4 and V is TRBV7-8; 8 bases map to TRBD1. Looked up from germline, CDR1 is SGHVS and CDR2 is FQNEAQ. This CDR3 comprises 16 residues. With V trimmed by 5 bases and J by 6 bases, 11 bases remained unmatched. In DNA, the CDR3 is TGTGCCAGCAGCCCCGGGACAGGATTGAGAGATGAAAAACTGTTTTTT. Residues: CASSPGTGLRDEKLFF.

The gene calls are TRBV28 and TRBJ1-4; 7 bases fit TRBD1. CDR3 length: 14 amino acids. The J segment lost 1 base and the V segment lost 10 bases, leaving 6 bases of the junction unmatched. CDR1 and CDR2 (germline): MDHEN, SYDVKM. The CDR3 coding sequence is TGTGCCACCGCCAGGGGGTTAACTAATGAAAAACTGTTTTTT. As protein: CATARGLTNEKLFF.

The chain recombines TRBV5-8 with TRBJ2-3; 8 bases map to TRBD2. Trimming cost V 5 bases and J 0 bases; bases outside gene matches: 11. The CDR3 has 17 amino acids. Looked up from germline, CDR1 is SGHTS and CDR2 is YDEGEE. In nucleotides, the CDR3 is TGTGCCAGCAGGGGTTTTCGACTAGCGACTAGCACAGATACGCAGTATTTT. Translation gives CASRGFRLATSTDTQYF.

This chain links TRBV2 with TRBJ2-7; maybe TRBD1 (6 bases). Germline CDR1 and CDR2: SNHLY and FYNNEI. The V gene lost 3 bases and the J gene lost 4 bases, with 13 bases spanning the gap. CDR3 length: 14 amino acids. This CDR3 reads CASSDRGTYYEQYF. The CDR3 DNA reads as TGTGCCAGCAGTGACAGGGGTACCTATTACGAGCAGTACTTC.

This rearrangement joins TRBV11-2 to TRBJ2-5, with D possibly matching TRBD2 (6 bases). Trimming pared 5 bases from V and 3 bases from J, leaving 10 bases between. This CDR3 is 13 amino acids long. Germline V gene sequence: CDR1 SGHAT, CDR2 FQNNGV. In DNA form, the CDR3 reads TGTGCCAGCAGCGTGGGAGGTAAAGAGACCCAGTACTTC. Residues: CASSVGGKETQYF. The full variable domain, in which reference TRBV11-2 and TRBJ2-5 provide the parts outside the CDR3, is EAGVAQSPRYKIIEKRQSVAFWCNPISGHATLYWYQQILGQGPKLLIQFQNNGVVDDSQLPKDRFSAERLKGVDSTLKIQPAKLEDSAVYLCASSVGGKETQYFGPGTRLLVL.